The 27 T cell receptor beta chains given below trace back to one sample, sequenced in a study of cytomegalovirus exposure and HLA in healthy donors. The PCR employed 60 Vbeta primers together with 13 Jbeta primers. Sequenced by immunoSEQ multiplex PCR; TCRdb stores in-frame clones only, minus some. The table records 150,000 to 200,000 clones, roughly 80% of them present only once. Sequences were obtained from PBMCs. All receptors derive from a man aged 18 to 29 in good health and CMV-seropositive.

The V gene is TRBV19, the J gene TRBJ2-2; TRBD2 might be the D (6 bases). The CDR3 runs 18 residues. With 7 bases removed from V and 7 bases from J, the gap between germline ends came to 28 bases. Germline V lookup: CDR1 LNHDA, CDR2 SQIVND (reference sequence). CDR3 DNA: TGTGCCAGTACCCAAGAAAGAGGGACTTTGCAGGTCAGCGGGGAGCTGTTTTTT. It is translated as CASTQERGTLQVSGELFF. The full variable domain, with the rest looked up from reference TRBV19 and TRBJ2-2, is DGGITQSPKYLFRKEGQNVTLSCEQNLNHDAMYWYRQDPGQGLRLIYYSQIVNDFQKGDIAEGYSVSREKKESFPLTVTSAQKNPTAFYLCASTQERGTLQVSGELFFGEGSRLTVL.

This clone showed up just a few times. The chain combines TRBV2 with TRBJ1-5, with D unresolved. Deletions cut 3 bases from V and 2 bases from J, with 11 bases between. From germline, CDR1 is SNHLY and CDR2 FYNNEI. This CDR3 contains 15 residues. The CDR3 DNA reads TGTGCCAGCAGTGAGGAGTGGTTGGGCAATCAGCCCCAGCATTTT. It encodes CASSEEWLGNQPQHF.

V and J are TRBV7-3 and TRBJ2-2; 8 bases are shared with TRBD1. Germline CDR1 and CDR2: SGHTA and FQGTGA. This CDR3 spans 16 amino acids. The ends lost 4 bases at V and 3 bases at J; junction bases unmatched: 7. The CDR3 is CASSSPGQVDTGELFF. The CDR3 bases are TGTGCCAGCAGCTCCCCGGGACAGGTCGACACCGGGGAGCTGTTTTTT.

This clone appeared once. The chain links TRBV4-1 to TRBJ2-1; 9 bases map to TRBD2. The CDR3 is made up of 21 amino acids. Germline loops: CDR1 MGHRA, CDR2 YSYEKL. The ends lost 4 bases at V and 0 bases at J; junction bases unmatched: 19. The CDR3 nucleotides read TGCGCCAGCAGCCCTTCCCCGACTAGCGGAGACCCGCGGAGCTCCTACAATGAGCAGTTCTTC. Its protein is CASSPSPTSGDPRSSYNEQFF.

The chain couples TRBV11-3 to TRBJ2-3; D is undetermined. Germline CDR1 reads SGHNT; CDR2 reads YENEEA. CDR3 length: 13 amino acids. V dropped 3 bases and J dropped 1 base, with 5 bases sitting between them. In nucleotides, the CDR3 is TGTGCCAGCAGCTTCAGCGGCACAGATACGCAGTATTTT. As protein: CASSFSGTDTQYF.

The chain couples TRBV7-9 to TRBJ2-2, with 13 bases aligning to TRBD2. The junction had 7 bases not matched to a gene; V was cut back by 5 bases and J by 1 base. The CDR3 has 18 amino acids. Looked up from germline, CDR1 is SEHNR and CDR2 is FQNEAQ (reference sequence). The CDR3 DNA reads as TGTGCCAGCAGCCCAAGGACTAGCGGGGGCTTGAACACCGGGGAGCTGTTTTTT. It is translated as CASSPRTSGGLNTGELFF.

V is TRBV5-1 and J is TRBJ2-1, with 8 positions matching TRBD2. Trimming took 0 bases from V and 10 from J; bases not matched to a gene: 9. This CDR3 is built from 15 residues. Germline CDR1 and CDR2: SGHRS and YFSETQ. In DNA, the CDR3 is TGCGCCAGCAGCTTGGTTCCTGCGGGAGGACGAGAGCAGTTCTTC. Its protein is CASSLVPAGGREQFF.

This clone turned up a few times. CDR3 coding DNA: TGTGCCAGCAGCTCCGTGGGGGCGGGAGTTGGGGATACGCAGTATTTT. Translating gives CASSSVGAGVGDTQYF. The chain combines TRBV7-2 with TRBJ2-3; D might be TRBD2 (7 bases). The V and J ends lost 4 bases and 6 bases respectively, with 20 bases between them. This CDR3 spans 16 amino acids. Germline V gene data show CDR1 as SGHTA and CDR2 as FQGNSA.

The gene calls are TRBV5-1 and TRBJ2-1; TRBD2 matches at 9 bases. The CDR3 sequence is 15 residues long. The J segment lost 1 base and the V segment lost 4 bases, leaving 3 bases of the junction unmatched. CDR1 SGHRS and CDR2 YFSETQ come from the germline V gene. The CDR3 region is CASSSLAGSYNEQFF. The CDR3 DNA follows: TGCGCCAGCAGCAGTCTAGCGGGGTCCTACAATGAGCAGTTCTTC. Variable domain in full (rest from reference TRBV5-1 and TRBJ2-1): KAGVTQTPRYLIKTRGQQVTLSCSPISGHRSVSWYQQTPGQGLQFLFEYFSETQRNKGNFPGRFSGRQFSNSRSEMNVSTLELGDSALYLCASSSLAGSYNEQFFGPGTRLTVL.

The V and J genes are TRBV6-1 and TRBJ2-7; 10 positions match TRBD2. The germline gives CDR1 MNHNS, CDR2 SASEGT. The V and J ends lost 11 bases and 4 bases, in that order; junction bases with no gene match: 11. The CDR3 runs to 14 residues. DNA of the CDR3: TGTGCCGGCAAACAGCGGGAGGGAGGGTACGAGCAGTACTTC. Translating it yields CAGKQREGGYEQYF.

V is TRBV27 and J is TRBJ2-7; 7 bases are shared with TRBD1. Germline-derived CDR1 and CDR2 are MNHEY and SMNVEV (reference sequence). This CDR3 has 15 amino acids. After removal of 6 bases from V and 5 bases from J, the junction contained 13 bases not matched to a gene. CDR3 loop: CASSPRDRVGHEQYF. CDR3 nucleotides: TGTGCCAGCAGCCCCCGCGACAGGGTCGGCCACGAGCAGTACTTC.

This chain links TRBV28 with TRBJ2-7; 9 bases are a match to TRBD2. J gave up 1 base and V 6 bases, and 10 bases lay outside the gene matches. There are 16 residues in the CDR3. In germline, CDR1 is MDHEN, CDR2 SYDVKM. The CDR3 nucleotides read TGTGCCAGCAGCCACCCACGGCTAGCGGGATCCTACGAGCAGTACTTC. Its protein is CASSHPRLAGSYEQYF.

The chain has TRBV27 and TRBJ1-1, with unresolved D. The CDR3 has 14 amino acids. Germline CDR1 is MNHEY and CDR2 is SMNVEV (reference sequence). Trimming removed 7 bases at V and 1 base at J, with 13 bases between. CDR3 sequence: CASKPLYPNTEAFF. Here the CDR3 DNA reads TGTGCCAGCAAACCCCTCTACCCGAACACTGAAGCTTTCTTT.

This rearrangement joins TRBV27 to TRBJ1-2; D not resolved. The CDR3 contains 13 residues. Germline CDR1 is MNHEY and CDR2 is SMNVEV (reference sequence). The germline V and J ends were trimmed by 6 bases and 0 bases, with 8 bases remaining between them. CDR3 loop: CASSPRANYGYTF. CDR3 DNA: TGTGCCAGCAGCCCGAGGGCTAACTATGGCTACACCTTC.

The chain couples TRBV6-1 to TRBJ2-7, with 9 bases that match TRBD2. The ends lost 6 bases at V and 4 bases at J; junction bases unmatched: 7. The length of the CDR3 is 14 residues. The V gene's germline CDR1 is MNHNS and CDR2 SASEGT. Here the CDR3 DNA reads TGTGCCAGCAGGTGGGGAGCGGGAGGTTACGAGCAGTACTTC. Its translation: CASRWGAGGYEQYF.

The chain recombines TRBV28 with TRBJ2-7, with D perhaps TRBD1 (6 bases). The CDR3 length is 13 residues. The V and J ends lost 7 bases and 3 bases respectively, with 13 bases between them. Germline V gene data show CDR1 as MDHEN and CDR2 as SYDVKM. The CDR3 region is CASTTGHFYEQYF. The CDR3 DNA follows: TGTGCCAGCACCACGGGACATTTCTACGAGCAGTACTTC.

This chain joins TRBV7-3 and TRBJ2-1, with TRBD2 identical over 12 bases. Germline V gene lookup returns CDR1 SGHTA and CDR2 FQGTGA. The CDR3 is made up of 18 amino acids. Trimming took 4 bases from V and 0 from J; bases not matched to a gene: 7. Written as DNA, the CDR3 is TGTGCCAGCAGCTCGTCTAGCGGGAGGGCCTTCTCCTACAATGAGCAGTTCTTC. This codes for CASSSSSGRAFSYNEQFF.

The rearrangement uses TRBV5-1 and TRBJ1-2; D is undetermined. This CDR3 comprises 12 residues. Germline values: CDR1 SGHRS, CDR2 YFSETQ. Trimming pared 0 bases from V and 8 bases from J, leaving 8 bases between. The CDR3 here is CASSLGSRGYTF. In nucleotides, the CDR3 is TGCGCCAGCAGCTTGGGTAGCCGGGGCTACACCTTC.

This clone was recorded once. The rearrangement links TRBV30 to TRBJ2-7; D is possibly TRBD2 (7 bases). The germline V gene encodes CDR1 GTSNPN and CDR2 SVGIG (reference sequence). This CDR3 spans 14 amino acids. Trimming stripped 0 bases from V and 0 bases from J, with 9 bases between. The CDR3 reads CAWSVGGGSYEQYF. The CDR3 DNA follows: TGTGCCTGGAGTGTGGGAGGGGGCTCCTACGAGCAGTACTTC. The full variable domain, completed using reference TRBV30 and TRBJ2-7, is SQTIHQWPATLVQPVGSPLSLECTVEGTSNPNLYWYRQAAGRGLQLLFYSVGIGQISSEVPQNLSASRPQDRQFILSSKKLLLSDSGFYLCAWSVGGGSYEQYFGPGTRLTVT.

This chain uses TRBV2 with TRBJ2-3; possible D gene TRBD1, 5 bases. CDR3 length: 11 amino acids. Per germline, CDR1 SNHLY and CDR2 FYNNEI. The CDR3: CVGGATDTQYF. The DNA of the CDR3 is TGTGTAGGTGGGGCCACAGATACGCAGTATTTT.

This chain uses TRBV29-1 with TRBJ2-5; a weak D match, TRBD2 (6 bases). Trimming left V 7 bases short and J 1 base short, with 22 bases between. In germline, CDR1 is SQVTM, CDR2 ANQGSEA. The CDR3 is made up of 16 amino acids. Here the CDR3 reads CSAGGVPGGFQETQYF. DNA for the CDR3: TGCAGCGCTGGAGGGGTGCCAGGAGGATTCCAAGAGACCCAGTACTTC.

The J gene is TRBJ2-3, the V gene TRBV9, with no clear D. Germline CDR1 is SGDLS and CDR2 is YYNGEE. V gave up 0 bases and J gave up 6 bases, with 14 bases separating them. CDR3 length equals 15 residues. CDR3 bases: TGTGCCAGCAGCGTAGCAACTACCGATCCGGATACGCAGTATTTT. This translates into CASSVATTDPDTQYF.

This chain connects TRBV2 to TRBJ1-5; TRBD1 might be the D (6 bases). Germline V gene lookup returns CDR1 SNHLY and CDR2 FYNNEI. This CDR3 has 15 residues. Trimming took off 6 bases at V and 1 base at J, with 13 bases between the two ends. The CDR3 reads CASREAGDSNQPQHF. The CDR3 DNA reads as TGTGCCAGCAGGGAGGCAGGGGACAGCAATCAGCCCCAGCATTTT.

This clone turned up a few times. The chain recombines TRBV7-9 with TRBJ1-1, with 9 bases that match TRBD1. The ends lost 1 base at V and 4 bases at J; junction bases unmatched: 4. The CDR3 has 15 amino acids. CDR1 and CDR2 (germline): SEHNR, FQNEAQ (reference sequence). The CDR3 DNA is TGTGCCAGCAGCTTAGAAGACAGGGGGTCCACTGAAGCTTTCTTT. Translation: CASSLEDRGSTEAFF. Looking up the rest from reference TRBV7-9 and TRBJ1-1 gives the full variable domain: DTGVSQNPRHKITKRGQNVTFRCDPISEHNRLYWYRQTLGQGPEFLTYFQNEAQLEKSRLLSDRFSAERPKGSFSTLEIQRTEQGDSAMYLCASSLEDRGSTEAFFGQGTRLTVV.

The gene calls are TRBV2 and TRBJ1-1; the match to TRBD1 covers 7 bases. This CDR3 comprises 15 residues. Per the germline V gene, CDR1 is SNHLY and CDR2 is FYNNEI. The trim removed 7 bases at V and 5 bases at J, leaving 13 bases unmatched. CDR3 coding DNA: TGTGCCAGCAATCCCGCGGCAGGGGGGCGGACTGAAGCTTTCTTT. It translates to CASNPAAGGRTEAFF. Complete variable domain (other parts from reference TRBV2 and TRBJ1-1): EPEVTQTPSHQVTQMGQEVILRCVPISNHLYFYWYRQILGQKVEFLVSFYNNEISEKSEIFDDQFSVERPDGSNFTLKIRSTKLEDSAMYFCASNPAAGGRTEAFFGQGTRLTVV.

Only one count was recorded for this clone. The chain links TRBV29-1 to TRBJ2-5; the match to TRBD1 covers 7 bases. Germline CDR1 and CDR2: SQVTM and ANQGSEA. The CDR3 totals 13 residues. V shed 7 bases and J 1 base; nucleotides not matched to a gene: 6. CDR3 nucleotide sequence: TGCAGCGGCTGCCGGGACAGCCAAGAGACCCAGTACTTC. Its translation is CSGCRDSQETQYF.

The V gene is TRBV19, the J gene TRBJ2-7, with TRBD2 identical over 11 bases. J gave up 6 bases and V 3 bases, and 7 bases lay outside the gene matches. The CDR3 has 15 residues. Germline lookup yields CDR1 LNHDA and CDR2 SQIVND (reference sequence). DNA for the CDR3: TGTGCCAGTAGTATCTTTCGGCTAGCGGGAGGCGAGCAGTACTTC. Translation gives CASSIFRLAGGEQYF.